This T cell receptor beta chain was sequenced for a study of blood T cell repertoires in COVID-19. About the research overall: The cDNA or gDNA used as material had been derived from T cells, B-cell-depleted T cells, or PBMCs.

CDR1 SGHRS and CDR2 YFSETQ come from the germline V gene. The length of the CDR3 is 12 residues. The V and J ends lost 2 bases and 3 bases respectively, with 3 bases between them. How the authors handled the data: It was from reference gene primer amplification that nucleated cell counts were estimated. The table came from immunoSEQ multiplex PCR; TCRdb's copy has only in-frame clones and leaves some out. That table supplies the V and J calls and clone size; D and trimming were determined from the DNA. The sample records about 240,000 clones, 82% being singletons. Sequenced input: peripheral blood. This chain connects TRBV5-1 to TRBJ2-1; D gene unclear. The clonotype was recovered from a woman aged 70-85 years with acute or convalescent COVID-19. The CDR3 region has the DNA TGCGCCAGCAGCTTCGGCTACAATGAGCAGTTCTTC. It encodes CASSFGYNEQFF.